This T cell receptor beta chain was documented in a study of T cell responses to AZD1222 COVID-19 vaccine. As regards this clone: Its specificity is not known.

Study results and limitations: Compared with day 0, the breadth and depth of the Spike-specific TCR repertoire rose significantly after two doses of AZD1222. Unmutated variant regions reportedly attract nearly half of all spike-specific TCRs. The study identified only a handful of AZD1222 recipients as seropositive at baseline.

Produced via immunoSEQ multiplex PCR; TCRdb's table is partial and in-frame only. The sample consists of 100,000 to 150,000 clones, about 86% of them appearing once. The clonotype was recovered from an adult who received the AZD1222 COVID-19 vaccine. Sequenced material: peripheral blood, taken 28 days after the second AZD1222 dose.

The CDR3: CASQAQETQYF. CDR3 DNA sequence: TGTGCCAGTCAGGCTCAAGAGACCCAGTACTTC. The chain recombines TRBV2 with TRBJ2-5, with D hard to call. Germline CDR1 SNHLY, CDR2 FYNNEI. The length of the CDR3 is 11 residues. Trimming shortened V by 9 bases and J by 2 bases, and 7 bases separated the two germline ends.